The rows below give T cell receptor beta chains drawn from one sample of a study of cytomegalovirus exposure and HLA in healthy donors. Here immunoSEQ multiplex PCR was the method, and the copy in TCRdb shows in-frame clones only, minus some. This table holds 150,000 to 200,000 clones, around nine tenths found once. Sequenced sample: PBMCs. The receptors originated from a woman in her 30s in good health and CMV-seronegative. Both conserved end residues are part of each CDR3. Some rows mark clone size as missing; the rest say once, few, many or name a class of expanded clone.

cdr3_aa: CASSLEGGQGYNSPLHF
v_call: TRBV5-1
clone_size: .

cdr3_aa: CASSWDRVGYGYTF
v_call: TRBV18
clone_size: .

cdr3_aa: CASSLAGSDTGELFF
v_call: TRBV7-2
clone_size: .

cdr3_aa: CASSDRGAPPGGYTF
v_call: TRBV25-1
clone_size: .

cdr3_aa: CASSLLAVHQETQYF
v_call: TRBV18
clone_size: .

cdr3_aa: CASPRGQGDEQYF
v_call: TRBV2
clone_size: few

cdr3_aa: CASHVGTSLLNEQFF
v_call: TRBV19
clone_size: .

cdr3_aa: CASSLDGGAGYTF
v_call: TRBV7-2
clone_size: .

cdr3_aa: CASSLGSRGQGLFF
v_call: TRBV5-1
clone_size: .

cdr3_aa: CASSLAGTGGYGYTF
v_call: TRBV27
clone_size: .

cdr3_aa: CASSLADRGRDTGELFF
v_call: TRBV7-2
clone_size: .

cdr3_aa: CASRSTGHYNEQFF
v_call: TRBV7-2
clone_size: once

cdr3_aa: CASKGAGGNNSPLHF
v_call: TRBV6-1
clone_size: .

cdr3_aa: CASSATGAGTEAFF
v_call: TRBV5-1
clone_size: .

cdr3_aa: CASSIGRAWYF
v_call: TRBV19
clone_size: few

cdr3_aa: CASSQAGTRILNTEAFF
v_call: TRBV5-1
clone_size: .

cdr3_aa: CASSTLNRVRNSPLHF
v_call: TRBV19
clone_size: .

cdr3_aa: CASSSTPGQGGQKLFF
v_call: TRBV7-9
clone_size: .

cdr3_aa: CASSLWGEGNEQFF
v_call: TRBV5-1
clone_size: .

cdr3_aa: CASSLAGRPYNEQFF
v_call: TRBV5-1
clone_size: many

cdr3_aa: CASSWTSGGGGEQFF
v_call: TRBV5-1
clone_size: once

cdr3_aa: CAWTVKGAGGPGRDTQYF
v_call: TRBV30
clone_size: .

cdr3_aa: CASSQLGSTDTQYF
v_call: TRBV5-1
clone_size: .

cdr3_aa: CASSTTGENNEQFF
v_call: TRBV19
clone_size: once

cdr3_aa: CASSLAGGQPNYGYTF
v_call: TRBV5-1
clone_size: .

cdr3_aa: CASSLTRLVPTKNIQYF
v_call: TRBV11-2
clone_size: .

cdr3_aa: CASSRGGRGLLIGTEAFF
v_call: TRBV10-2
clone_size: .

cdr3_aa: CASSQFTGTQAYNTEAFF
v_call: TRBV14
clone_size: once

cdr3_aa: CASSRYITGNYGYTF
v_call: TRBV5-1
clone_size: once

cdr3_aa: CASSRGQNYEQYF
v_call: TRBV7-9
clone_size: .

cdr3_aa: CASSLGRTVGYSPLHF
v_call: TRBV7-8
clone_size: once

cdr3_aa: CASSRWGNRGQRYF
v_call: TRBV5-4
clone_size: .

cdr3_aa: CASSSGAPDTQYF
v_call: TRBV5-6
clone_size: .

cdr3_aa: CASSIDRARVNQPQHF
v_call: TRBV19
clone_size: .

cdr3_aa: CASRRQTGGLSGYTF
v_call: TRBV27
clone_size: .

cdr3_aa: CASSLLRDRANTEAFF
v_call: TRBV18
clone_size: .

cdr3_aa: CASSAGGAEYGYTF
v_call: TRBV9
clone_size: once

cdr3_aa: CASKRQGFLNEQFF
v_call: TRBV5-6
clone_size: .

cdr3_aa: CASSEAGAQGSYEQYF
v_call: TRBV6-1
clone_size: once

cdr3_aa: CASSVAGRANYGYTF
v_call: TRBV9
clone_size: .

cdr3_aa: CASSLLQGPSSYNEQFF
v_call: TRBV27
clone_size: .

cdr3_aa: CASSKSGTGQETQYF
v_call: TRBV4-1
clone_size: once

cdr3_aa: CASSPPDRGNEQFF
v_call: TRBV18
clone_size: .

cdr3_aa: CASSLTGPYNSPLHF
v_call: TRBV5-1
clone_size: .

cdr3_aa: CASSSTGGLTNYGYTF
v_call: TRBV5-4
clone_size: .

cdr3_aa: CASSLGMGGMFF
v_call: TRBV13
clone_size: few

cdr3_aa: CASSLARGNEQFF
v_call: TRBV5-1
clone_size: .

cdr3_aa: CASGLVPRGPISGYTF
v_call: TRBV12-5
clone_size: .

cdr3_aa: CASSGGQKSQETQYF
v_call: TRBV9
clone_size: once

cdr3_aa: CASSEARVYEQYF
v_call: TRBV6-1
clone_size: .

cdr3_aa: CASSFRVLHYEQYF
v_call: TRBV5-6
clone_size: .

cdr3_aa: CAWRSTGLQPQHF
v_call: TRBV30
clone_size: .

cdr3_aa: CSARTGYEQYF
v_call: TRBV20-1
clone_size: .

cdr3_aa: CASSFGGMDTQYF
v_call: TRBV7-9
clone_size: .